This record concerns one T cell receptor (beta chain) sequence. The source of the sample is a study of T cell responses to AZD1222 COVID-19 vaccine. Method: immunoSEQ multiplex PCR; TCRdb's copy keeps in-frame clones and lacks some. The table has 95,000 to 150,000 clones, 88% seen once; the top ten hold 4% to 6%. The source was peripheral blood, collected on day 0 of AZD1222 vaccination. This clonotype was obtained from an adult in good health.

The CDR3 region is CASSLVRGGGADTQYF. The DNA of the CDR3 is TGTGCCAGCAGCTTAGTCAGGGGCGGGGGAGCAGATACGCAGTATTTT. This sequence joins TRBV7-2 and TRBJ2-3, with D maybe TRBD2 (7 bases). This CDR3 has 16 amino acids. Germline values: CDR1 SGHTA, CDR2 FQGNSA. V was pared by 1 base and J by 4 bases, with 15 bases between.